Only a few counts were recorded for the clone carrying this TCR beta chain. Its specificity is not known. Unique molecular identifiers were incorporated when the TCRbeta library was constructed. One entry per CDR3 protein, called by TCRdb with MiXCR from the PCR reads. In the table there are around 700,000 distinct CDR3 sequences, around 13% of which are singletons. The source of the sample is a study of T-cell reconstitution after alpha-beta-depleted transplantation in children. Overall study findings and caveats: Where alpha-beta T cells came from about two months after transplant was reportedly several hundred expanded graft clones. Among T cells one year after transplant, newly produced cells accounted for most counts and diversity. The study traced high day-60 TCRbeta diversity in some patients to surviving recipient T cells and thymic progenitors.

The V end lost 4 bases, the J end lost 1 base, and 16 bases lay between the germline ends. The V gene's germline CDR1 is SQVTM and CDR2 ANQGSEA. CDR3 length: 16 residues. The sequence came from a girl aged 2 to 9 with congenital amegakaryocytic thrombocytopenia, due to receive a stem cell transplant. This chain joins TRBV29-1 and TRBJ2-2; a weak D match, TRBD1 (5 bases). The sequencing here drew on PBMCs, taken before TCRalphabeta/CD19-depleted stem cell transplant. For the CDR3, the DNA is TGCAGCGTTGCTAGTTGGGGCAGGGAGAACACCGGGGAGCTGTTTTTT. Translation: CSVASWGRENTGELFF.